These 25 T cell receptor beta chains were all obtained from the same sample, sequenced in a study of T-cell memory formation after mild COVID-19. MiXCR, applied by TCRdb to the 5' RACE reads, yields one record per CDR3 protein. The table shows 200,000 to 250,000 distinct CDR3 sequences, with about 9.2% occurring only once. Sequences were obtained from PBMCs or a T cell subset sorted from them (not recorded which). The receptors shown here come from a man aged 18 to 35 who had mild COVID-19 (a few samples of this study predate the infection). Cell type and time point are not known.

CDR3 sequence (DNA): TGTGCCAGCAGCTTAGTTCAGGTCTTGAGGCGGACACCCCCCACCTATACGCAGTATTTT. This encodes CASSLVQVLRRTPPTYTQYF. The chain couples TRBV7-9 to TRBJ2-3, with D possibly matching TRBD1 (5 bases). The CDR3 is 20 amino acids. V was cut by 1 base and J by 7 bases, with 30 bases left in between. Germline CDR1 reads SEHNR; CDR2 reads FQNEAQ (reference sequence).

This clonotype was seen at least ten times. The V gene is TRBV7-2, the J gene TRBJ2-1, with a tentative D call TRBD2 (5 bases). Between the trimmed V and J ends, which lost 4 bases and 0 bases, there was a span of 10 bases. CDR3 size: 15 residues. From germline, CDR1 is SGHTA and CDR2 FQGNSA. The CDR3 bases are TGTGCCAGCAGCTCTCCCCGGGGCTCCTACAATGAGCAGTTCTTC. Protein sequence: CASSSPRGSYNEQFF.

This rearrangement joins TRBV4-1 to TRBJ2-1; 7 nucleotides match TRBD1. Germline lookup yields CDR1 MGHRA and CDR2 YSYEKL. V was clipped by 5 bases and J by 8 bases; unmatched bases: 6. This CDR3 is built from 13 residues. CDR3 DNA sequence: TGCGCCAGCAGCTCGACAGGGTGGGATGAGCAGTTCTTC. Protein sequence: CASSSTGWDEQFF.

The chain employs TRBV6-5 and TRBJ2-7, with TRBD1 matching over 7 bases. This CDR3 region has 15 residues. CDR1 and CDR2 from the germline V gene are MNHEY and SVGAGI. Unmatched junction bases numbered 9, after V lost 3 bases and J lost 4 bases. The CDR3 DNA reads TGTGCCAGCAGTTATCCGACAGGGTGGGCGTACGAGCAGTACGTC. Its protein is CASSYPTGWAYEQYV.

This clonotype has a handful of counts. CDR3 sequence: CASRTSGAQETQYF. The CDR3 coding sequence is TGCGCCAGCAGGACTAGCGGGGCCCAAGAGACCCAGTACTTC. The V gene is TRBV5-1, the J gene TRBJ2-5, with 11 bases fitting TRBD2. Germline loops: CDR1 SGHRS, CDR2 YFSETQ. Trimming removed 5 bases from V and 1 base from J; junction bases left unmatched: 1. The CDR3 totals 14 residues.

V and J are TRBV5-1 and TRBJ2-1, with D possibly matching TRBD2 (6 bases). V was clipped by 0 bases and J by 9 bases, with 19 bases between them. The CDR3 extends over 16 amino acids. Germline lookup yields CDR1 SGHRS and CDR2 YFSETQ. The CDR3 DNA reads as TGCGCCAGCAGCTTGGTTGTGGGACTCTCCGGGGGTGAGCAGTTCTTC. Residues: CASSLVVGLSGGEQFF.

This clonotype was counted ten times or more. The J gene is TRBJ2-3, the V gene TRBV10-3, with 11 bases fitting TRBD2. Germline trimming cut 4 bases from V and 4 bases from J; bases unmatched to any gene: 4. Germline V gives CDR1 ENHRY, CDR2 SYGVKD. This CDR3 is 15 amino acids long. This CDR3 reads CAISGLAGGSDTQYF. As DNA, the CDR3 is TGTGCCATCAGTGGGCTAGCGGGGGGCTCAGATACGCAGTATTTT.

This clonotype has a handful of counts. J is TRBJ2-3 and V is TRBV12-3 or TRBV12-4; the D call may be TRBD1 or TRBD2 (5 bases each). The CDR3 extends over 15 amino acids. Trimming removed 3 bases at V and 1 base at J, with 11 bases between. Written as DNA, the CDR3 is TGTGCCAGCAGTTTTGGGGGTCGTGGCACAGATACGCAGTATTTT. Translation: CASSFGGRGTDTQYF.

The chain has TRBV6-1 and TRBJ1-2; 7 nucleotides line up with TRBD1. In germline, CDR1 is MNHNS, CDR2 SASEGT. The CDR3 totals 15 residues. Germline trimming cut 4 bases from V and 4 bases from J; bases unmatched to any gene: 9. Written as DNA, the CDR3 is TGTGCCAGCAGTGGGCCGGACAGGCTCTCCTATGGCTACACCTTC. Translated, it gives CASSGPDRLSYGYTF.

The chain links TRBV3-1 to TRBJ1-2; 11 bases map to TRBD1. This CDR3 has 15 amino acids. Per germline, CDR1 LGHDT and CDR2 YNNKEL (reference sequence). Trimming removed 6 bases from V and 4 bases from J; junction bases left unmatched: 7. The CDR3 nucleotides are TGTGCCAGCAGTACCCGGGGGACAGGGGGCTATGGCTACACCTTC. It encodes CASSTRGTGGYGYTF.

The V and J genes are TRBV7-2 and TRBJ1-2; maybe TRBD1 (5 bases). Trimming shortened V by 4 bases and J by 7 bases, and 25 bases separated the two germline ends. CDR1 and CDR2 (germline): SGHTA, FQGNSA. This CDR3 has 17 amino acids. The CDR3 sequence is CASSSRRQGSSLVGYTF. Here the CDR3 DNA reads TGTGCCAGCAGCTCCCGAAGGCAGGGCAGCTCCCTCGTTGGCTACACCTTC.

This clonotype was seen many times. The J gene is TRBJ1-2, the V gene TRBV5-1, with D maybe TRBD1 (5 bases). V gave up 1 base and J gave up 8 bases, with 15 bases separating them. Germline V CDR1 and CDR2: SGHRS, YFSETQ. The CDR3 has 14 residues. Here the CDR3 reads CASSLSGYGQGYTF. The CDR3 DNA reads TGCGCCAGCAGCTTGTCAGGGTATGGTCAAGGCTACACCTTC. Full variable domain (missing parts from reference TRBV5-1 and TRBJ1-2): KAGVTQTPRYLIKTRGQQVTLSCSPISGHRSVSWYQQTPGQGLQFLFEYFSETQRNKGNFPGRFSGRQFSNSRSEMNVSTLELGDSALYLCASSLSGYGQGYTFGSGTRLTVV.

This clonotype came up a few times. The V and J genes are TRBV14 and TRBJ1-1; D call uncertain. This CDR3 region has 14 residues. V was shortened by 3 bases and J by 0 bases, with 8 bases between the two germline ends. The germline CDR1 and CDR2 sequences are SGHDN and FVKESK. CDR3 sequence: CASSQQHLNTEAFF. The CDR3 DNA sequence: TGTGCCAGCAGCCAGCAACACTTGAACACTGAAGCTTTCTTT.

The genes are TRBV24-1 and TRBJ1-2; TRBD1 is a possible D gene (6 bases). This CDR3 contains 17 residues. Germline V gene lookup returns CDR1 KGHDR and CDR2 SFDVKD. V gave up 2 bases and J gave up 0 bases, with 15 bases separating them. CDR3 DNA sequence: TGTGCCACCAGTGATTCAGATCAGGGGCCAGCTAACTATGGCTACACCTTC. Translating gives CATSDSDQGPANYGYTF.

This clonotype was seen at least ten times. This chain joins TRBV24-1 and TRBJ2-1; the D gene could be TRBD1 or TRBD2 (6 bases each). CDR3 length: 14 residues. Germline V gene data show CDR1 as KGHDR and CDR2 as SFDVKD. Trimming stripped 9 bases from V and 8 bases from J, with 19 bases between. CDR3: CATPQGGLRYEQFF. For the CDR3, the DNA is TGTGCCACCCCCCAAGGGGGGCTTCGGTATGAGCAGTTCTTC.

This clonotype was counted ten times or more. The chain has TRBV6-5 and TRBJ2-2; TRBD2 matches at 7 bases. Trimming removed 10 bases from V and 2 bases from J; junction bases left unmatched: 16. Germline V gives CDR1 MNHEY, CDR2 SVGAGI. The CDR3 extends over 17 amino acids. The CDR3 nucleotides read TGTGCCATCCGCCGATTGTATGGCGGGGGTAACACCGGGGAGCTGTTTTTT. This encodes CAIRRLYGGGNTGELFF.

The rearrangement uses TRBV4-1 and TRBJ2-3; possibly TRBD1 or TRBD2 for D (5 bases each). V was pared by 0 bases and J by 12 bases, with 13 bases between. Per the germline V gene, CDR1 is MGHRA and CDR2 is YSYEKL. The CDR3 contains 13 residues. The CDR3 region has the DNA TGCGCCAGCAGCCAAGATCGTCAGGGAGTTCAGTATTTT. This sequence encodes CASSQDRQGVQYF.

The rearrangement links TRBV11-1 to TRBJ1-6, with D unresolved. V dropped 5 bases and J dropped 13 bases, with 12 bases sitting between them. Germline values: CDR1 SGHAT, CDR2 FQDESV (reference sequence). This CDR3 is 12 amino acids long. The chain's CDR3 is CASSVGLQPLHF. The CDR3 DNA reads TGTGCCAGCAGCGTGGGTTTACAGCCCCTCCACTTT.

This clonotype showed up just a few times. This sequence joins TRBV3-1 and TRBJ1-1; a possible D gene is TRBD1 (6 bases). The length of the CDR3 is 15 residues. Deletions cut 0 bases from V and 6 bases from J, with 14 bases between. Germline CDR1 LGHDT, CDR2 YNNKEL (reference sequence). This CDR3 is CASSQDQGQGPEAFF. DNA of the CDR3: TGTGCCAGCAGCCAAGATCAGGGGCAGGGCCCTGAAGCTTTCTTT.

The chain recombines TRBV9 with TRBJ2-3, with 8 bases lining up with TRBD2. Looked up from germline, CDR1 is SGDLS and CDR2 is YYNGEE. The junction had 19 bases not matched to a gene; V was cut back by 4 bases and J by 0 bases. This CDR3 has 20 amino acids. Here the CDR3 DNA reads TGTGCCAGCAGCTCCCGGGGATTAGCGGGGTCGCCCTCTAGCACAGATACGCAGTATTTT. Translating gives CASSSRGLAGSPSSTDTQYF.

V is TRBV5-1 and J is TRBJ1-3; possibly TRBD1 for D (5 bases). Germline CDR1 reads SGHRS; CDR2 reads YFSETQ. This CDR3 spans 14 amino acids. The V and J ends lost 3 bases and 3 bases respectively, with 10 bases between them. The CDR3 is CASSSGTLGNTIYF. Here the CDR3 DNA reads TGCGCCAGCAGCTCCGGGACGCTTGGAAACACCATATATTTT.

V usage is TRBV20-1 and J usage is TRBJ1-1; D is unresolved. V dropped 4 bases and J dropped 3 bases, with 18 bases sitting between them. CDR1 is DFQATT, CDR2 SNEGSKA, per germline (reference sequence). This CDR3 contains 15 residues. The CDR3 nucleotides are TGCAGTGCTATGGAGGTGAGGCTCCGATACACTGAAGCTTTCTTT. This gives the protein CSAMEVRLRYTEAFF.

This chain links TRBV5-4 with TRBJ2-3; 8 bases fit TRBD1. The V segment lost 4 bases and the J segment 3 bases; nucleotides outside the gene matches: 7. The CDR3 loop spans 15 amino acids. Germline-derived CDR1 and CDR2 are SGHNT and YYREEE (reference sequence). CDR3 sequence reads: CASSPDRVETDTQYF. For the CDR3, the DNA is TGTGCCAGCAGCCCGGACAGGGTCGAGACAGATACGCAGTATTTT.

This clonotype was detected many times. J is TRBJ2-7 and V is TRBV2, with 10 bases that match TRBD1. Germline V gives CDR1 SNHLY, CDR2 FYNNEI. V lost 6 bases to trimming and J lost 6 bases; unmatched junction nucleotides: 5. The CDR3 is 13 residues long. For the CDR3, the DNA is TGTGCCAGCAGGCCCTGGGACAGGGGCGAGCAGTACGTC. Amino acids: CASRPWDRGEQYV.

A few counts support this clonotype. V usage is TRBV12-3 or TRBV12-4 and J usage is TRBJ1-2; D is undetermined. With 3 bases removed from V and 8 bases from J, the gap between germline ends came to 10 bases. This CDR3 is 12 amino acids long. The CDR3 sequence is CASSFPLGGYTF. DNA of the CDR3: TGTGCCAGCAGTTTCCCCCTGGGGGGCTACACCTTC.